This T cell receptor (beta chain) was sequenced for a study of PD-1 blockade in mismatch repair-deficient tumors. This CDR3 comprises 16 residues. Trimming stripped 0 bases from V and 2 bases from J, with 10 bases between. Germline loops: CDR1 LGHNA, CDR2 YNFKEQ. Data came from immunoSEQ multiplex PCR; TCRdb stores just in-frame clones and leaves some out. The sample lists some 19,000 clones, almost 85% seen once, with less than 1.5% in the top ten. Study-level findings and limits: Rapid post-treatment expansion, then contraction, generally preceding radiologic response, marked tumor-resident clones.

Mismatch repair deficiency was confirmed in all patients, by PCR or immunohistochemistry. TCR sequencing covered three patients who responded to pembrolizumab. With regard to this clone: Antigen: not known.

This TCR was recovered from an adult with mismatch repair-deficient cancer. The sample was PBMCs, taken 52 weeks after starting pembrolizumab. V and J are TRBV4-2 and TRBJ1-4, with unresolved D. This CDR3 is CASSQDVTPTNEKLFF. The CDR3 nucleotides are TGTGCCAGCAGCCAAGATGTTACACCCACTAATGAAAAACTGTTTTTT.